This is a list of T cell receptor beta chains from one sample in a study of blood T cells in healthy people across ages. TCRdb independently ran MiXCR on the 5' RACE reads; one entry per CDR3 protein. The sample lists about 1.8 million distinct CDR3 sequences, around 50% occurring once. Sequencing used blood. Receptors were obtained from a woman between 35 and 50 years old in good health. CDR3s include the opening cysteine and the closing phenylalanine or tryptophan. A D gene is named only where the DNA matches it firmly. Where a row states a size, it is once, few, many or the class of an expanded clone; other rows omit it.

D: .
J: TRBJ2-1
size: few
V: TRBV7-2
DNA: TGTGCCAGCAAAGCCGGGCGGGGACGGCCCAATGAGCAGTTCTTC
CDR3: CASKAGRGRPNEQFF

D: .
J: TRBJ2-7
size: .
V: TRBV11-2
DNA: TGTGCCAGCAGCTTAGCTTCGAGTCGATCCTACGAGCAGTACTTC
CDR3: CASSLASSRSYEQYF

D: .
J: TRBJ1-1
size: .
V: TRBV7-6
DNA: TGTGCCAGCAGCTCGGGACGGGTAGCTTTCTTT
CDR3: CASSSGRVAFF

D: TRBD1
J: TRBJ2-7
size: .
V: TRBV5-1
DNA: TGCGCCAGCGGGGGACAGATCCCCTACGAGCAGTACTTC
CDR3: CASGGQIPYEQYF

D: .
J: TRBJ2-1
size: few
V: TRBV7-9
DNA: TGTGCCAGCAGCTTAGTGATCCGTGAGCAGTTCTTC
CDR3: CASSLVIREQFF

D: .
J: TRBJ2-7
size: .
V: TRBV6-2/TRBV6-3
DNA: TGTGCCAGCAGCCCCGCGGGACCGACACGCTACGAGCAGTACTTC
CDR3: CASSPAGPTRYEQYF

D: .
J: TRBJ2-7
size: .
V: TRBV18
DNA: TGTGCCAGCTCACCCCAGGGCCTTCGGAAATACGAGCAGTACTTC
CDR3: CASSPQGLRKYEQYF

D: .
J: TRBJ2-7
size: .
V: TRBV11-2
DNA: TGTGCCAGCAGCTTAGTGGGTGGGACCCGGGGGCAGTACTTC
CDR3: CASSLVGGTRGQYF

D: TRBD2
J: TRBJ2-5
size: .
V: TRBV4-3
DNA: TGCGCCAGCAGCCAAGCTGGTGCGGGGGGGCAAGAGACCCAGTACTTC
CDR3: CASSQAGAGGQETQYF

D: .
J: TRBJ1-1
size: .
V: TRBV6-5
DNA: TGTGCCAGCAGTTACCAATCCCCAGGCGCGGGGACTGAAGCTTTCTTT
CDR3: CASSYQSPGAGTEAFF

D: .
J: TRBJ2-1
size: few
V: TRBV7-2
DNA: TGTGCCAGCAGCTTATTAGGGACTGCAGTCTACAATGAGCAGTTCTTC
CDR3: CASSLLGTAVYNEQFF

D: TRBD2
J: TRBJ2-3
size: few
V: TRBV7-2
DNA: TGTGCCAGCAGAGGTAGCGGGGGGGCGACAGATACGCAGTATTTT
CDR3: CASRGSGGATDTQYF

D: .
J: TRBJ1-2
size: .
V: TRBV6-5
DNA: TGTGCCAGCAGGAACAGGGAGTCGTTTGGTGGCTACACCTTC
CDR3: CASRNRESFGGYTF

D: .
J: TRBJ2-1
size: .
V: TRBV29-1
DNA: TGCAGCGTTGGGGGGACTCTCTACAATGAGCAGTTCTTC
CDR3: CSVGGTLYNEQFF

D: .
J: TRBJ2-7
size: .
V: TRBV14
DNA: TGTGCCAGCAGCCAAGGAGGGGGTGGAGGGATGGCCTACGAGCAGTACTTC
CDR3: CASSQGGGGGMAYEQYF

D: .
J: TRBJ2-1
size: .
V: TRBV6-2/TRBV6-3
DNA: TGTGCCAGCAACGACCCAGGGGCCCGGGGATACAATGAGCAGTTCTTC
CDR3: CASNDPGARGYNEQFF

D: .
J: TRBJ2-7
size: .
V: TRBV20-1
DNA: TGCAGTGCTAGAGACCGTACGAGGGCGTGGGAGCAGTACTTC
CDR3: CSARDRTRAWEQYF

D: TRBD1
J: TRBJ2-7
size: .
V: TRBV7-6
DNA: TGTGCCAGCAGCCCACGTGTCCGGGACAGGTGGGACTACGAGCAGTACTTC
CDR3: CASSPRVRDRWDYEQYF